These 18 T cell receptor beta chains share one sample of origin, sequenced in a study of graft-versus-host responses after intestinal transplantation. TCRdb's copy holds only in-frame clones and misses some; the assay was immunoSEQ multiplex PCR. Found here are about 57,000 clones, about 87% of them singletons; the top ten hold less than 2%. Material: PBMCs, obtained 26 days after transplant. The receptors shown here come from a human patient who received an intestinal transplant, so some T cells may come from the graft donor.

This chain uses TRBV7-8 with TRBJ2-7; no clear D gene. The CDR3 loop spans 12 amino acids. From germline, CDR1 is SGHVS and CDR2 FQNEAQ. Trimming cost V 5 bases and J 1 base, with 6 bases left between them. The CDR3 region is CASSTRSYEQYF. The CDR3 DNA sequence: TGTGCCAGCAGCACGAGATCCTACGAGCAGTACTTC.

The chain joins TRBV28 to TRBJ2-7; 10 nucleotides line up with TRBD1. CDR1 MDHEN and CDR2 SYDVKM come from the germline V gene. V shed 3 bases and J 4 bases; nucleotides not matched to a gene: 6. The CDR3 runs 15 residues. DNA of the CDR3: TGTGCCAGCAGTTTTGCTCGACAGGGGGCTTACGAGCAGTACTTC. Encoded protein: CASSFARQGAYEQYF.

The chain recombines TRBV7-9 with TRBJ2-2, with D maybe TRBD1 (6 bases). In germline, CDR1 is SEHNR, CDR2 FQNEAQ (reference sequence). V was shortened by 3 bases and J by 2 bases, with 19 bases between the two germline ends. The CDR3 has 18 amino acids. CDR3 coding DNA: TGTGCCAGCAGCTTTCGAGTACGGCAGGGGCATAACACCGGGGAGCTGTTTTTT. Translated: CASSFRVRQGHNTGELFF. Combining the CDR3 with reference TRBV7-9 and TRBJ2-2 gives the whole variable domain DTGVSQNPRHKITKRGQNVTFRCDPISEHNRLYWYRQTLGQGPEFLTYFQNEAQLEKSRLLSDRFSAERPKGSFSTLEIQRTEQGDSAMYLCASSFRVRQGHNTGELFFGEGSRLTVL.

This CDR3 reads CASSMIGTSGSNEQFF. The CDR3 DNA follows: TGTGCCAGCAGTATGATCGGGACTAGCGGGTCCAATGAGCAGTTCTTC. The rearrangement uses TRBV27 and TRBJ2-1, with 12 bases identical to TRBD2. After removal of 5 bases from V and 6 bases from J, the junction contained 8 bases not matched to a gene. The V gene's germline CDR1 is MNHEY and CDR2 SMNVEV (reference sequence). The CDR3 is made up of 16 amino acids.

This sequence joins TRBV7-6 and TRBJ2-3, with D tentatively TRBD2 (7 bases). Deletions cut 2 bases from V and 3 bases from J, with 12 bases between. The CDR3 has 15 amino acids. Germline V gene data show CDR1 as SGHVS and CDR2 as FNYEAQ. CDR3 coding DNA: TGTGCCAGCAGCTTAAATGGGAGGGGGACAGATACGCAGTATTTT. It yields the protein CASSLNGRGTDTQYF.

The CDR3 protein is CATSRQTGSANEKLFF. The DNA of the CDR3 is TGTGCCACCAGCAGACAAACAGGTTCGGCTAATGAAAAACTGTTTTTT. V gene TRBV15 combines with J gene TRBJ1-4; TRBD1 is a possible D gene (5 bases). The CDR3 loop spans 16 amino acids. Germline CDR1 LNHNV, CDR2 YYDKDF (reference sequence). Trimming left V 2 bases short and J 3 bases short, with 13 bases between.

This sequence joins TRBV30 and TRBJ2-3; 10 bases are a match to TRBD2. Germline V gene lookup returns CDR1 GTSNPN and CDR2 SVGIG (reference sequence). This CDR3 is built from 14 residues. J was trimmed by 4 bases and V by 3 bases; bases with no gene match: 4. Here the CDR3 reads CAWRHSGGSDTQYF. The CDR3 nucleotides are TGTGCCTGGAGACATAGCGGGGGGTCAGATACGCAGTATTTT.

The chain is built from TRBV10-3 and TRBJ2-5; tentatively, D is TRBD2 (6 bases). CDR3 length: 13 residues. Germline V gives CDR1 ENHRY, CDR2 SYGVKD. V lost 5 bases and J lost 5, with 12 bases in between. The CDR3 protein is CAISNGGLETQYF. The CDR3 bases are TGTGCCATCAGTAATGGAGGGTTGGAGACCCAGTACTTC.

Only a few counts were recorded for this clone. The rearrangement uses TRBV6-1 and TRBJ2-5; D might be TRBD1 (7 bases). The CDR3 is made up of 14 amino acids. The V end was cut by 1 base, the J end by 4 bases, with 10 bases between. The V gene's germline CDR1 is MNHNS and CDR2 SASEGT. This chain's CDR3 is CASSEGRGAETQYF. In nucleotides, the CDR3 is TGTGCCAGCAGTGAAGGCAGGGGGGCAGAGACCCAGTACTTC.

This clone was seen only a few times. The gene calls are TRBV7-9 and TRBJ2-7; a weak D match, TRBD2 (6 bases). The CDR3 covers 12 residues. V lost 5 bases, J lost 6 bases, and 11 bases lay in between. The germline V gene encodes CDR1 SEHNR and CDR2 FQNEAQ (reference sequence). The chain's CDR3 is CASSLPGGEQYF. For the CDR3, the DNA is TGTGCCAGCAGCCTTCCCGGGGGCGAGCAGTACTTC.

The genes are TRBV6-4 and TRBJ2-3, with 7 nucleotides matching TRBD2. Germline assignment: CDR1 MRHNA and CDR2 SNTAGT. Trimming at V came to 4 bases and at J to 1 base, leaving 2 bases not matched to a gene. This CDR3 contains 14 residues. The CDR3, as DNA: TGTGCCAGCAGTGCTCGGGGGGGCACAGATACGCAGTATTTT. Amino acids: CASSARGGTDTQYF.

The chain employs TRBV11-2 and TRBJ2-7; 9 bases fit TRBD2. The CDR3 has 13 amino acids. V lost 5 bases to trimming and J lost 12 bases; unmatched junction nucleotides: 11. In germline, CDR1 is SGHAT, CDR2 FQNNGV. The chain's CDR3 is CASSSREPGLAYF. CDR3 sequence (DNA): TGTGCCAGCAGCAGCCGGGAACCGGGACTAGCGTACTTC. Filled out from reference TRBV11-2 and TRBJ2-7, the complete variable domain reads EAGVAQSPRYKIIEKRQSVAFWCNPISGHATLYWYQQILGQGPKLLIQFQNNGVVDDSQLPKDRFSAERLKGVDSTLKIQPAKLEDSAVYLCASSSREPGLAYFGPGTRLTVT.

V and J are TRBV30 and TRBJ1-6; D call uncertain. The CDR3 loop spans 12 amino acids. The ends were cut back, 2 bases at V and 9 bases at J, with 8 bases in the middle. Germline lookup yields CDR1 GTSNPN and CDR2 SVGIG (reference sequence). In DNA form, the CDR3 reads TGTGCCTGGAGTCCGTCAGTTTCACCCCTCCACTTT. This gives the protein CAWSPSVSPLHF.

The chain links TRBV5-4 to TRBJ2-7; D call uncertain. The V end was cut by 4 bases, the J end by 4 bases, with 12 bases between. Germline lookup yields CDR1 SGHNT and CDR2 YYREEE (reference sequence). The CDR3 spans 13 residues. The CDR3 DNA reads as TGTGCCAGCAGCCTCTTAGCCGATTACGAGCAGTACTTC. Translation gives CASSLLADYEQYF.

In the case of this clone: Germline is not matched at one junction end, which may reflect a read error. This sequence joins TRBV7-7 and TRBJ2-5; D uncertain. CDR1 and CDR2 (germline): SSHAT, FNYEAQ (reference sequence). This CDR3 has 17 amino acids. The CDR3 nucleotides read TGTGCTAGCAGCCTATCCCCGGGTGGTTCTCTCCAAGAGACCCAGTACTTC. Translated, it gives CASSLSPGGSLQETQYF.

The CDR3 region is CASTFRGTGELFF. In DNA, the CDR3 is TGTGCCAGTACCTTCAGGGGTACCGGGGAGCTGTTTTTT. The V and J genes are TRBV19 and TRBJ2-2; possibly TRBD1 for D (6 bases). The CDR3 loop spans 13 amino acids. Trimming removed 7 bases from V and 5 bases from J, with 11 bases in between. The germline CDR1 and CDR2 sequences are LNHDA and SQIVND (reference sequence).

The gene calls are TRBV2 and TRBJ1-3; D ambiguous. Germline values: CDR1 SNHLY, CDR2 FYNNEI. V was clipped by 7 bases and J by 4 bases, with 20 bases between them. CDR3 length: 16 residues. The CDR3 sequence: CASKRSRELVGNTIYF. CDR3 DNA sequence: TGTGCCAGCAAACGCAGTCGGGAATTGGTCGGAAACACCATATATTTT.

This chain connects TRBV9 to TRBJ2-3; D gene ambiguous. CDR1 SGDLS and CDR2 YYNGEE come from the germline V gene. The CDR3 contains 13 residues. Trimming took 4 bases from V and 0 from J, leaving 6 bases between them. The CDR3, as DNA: TGTGCCAGCAGCCCTTTAAGCACAGATACGCAGTATTTT. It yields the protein CASSPLSTDTQYF.